Below are 16 T cell receptor beta chains sequenced from a single sample in a study of blood T cell repertoires in COVID-19. Measured with immunoSEQ multiplex PCR; TCRdb has only the in-frame clones, and not every one. The data contain 250,000 to 400,000 clones, roughly 90% of them singletons. Sequencing input: peripheral blood. These receptors came from a woman in her 30s with COVID-19, enrolled during active disease.

The chain joins TRBV3-1 (or the pseudogene TRBV3-2) to TRBJ2-7; no clear D. Trimming left V 1 base short and J 0 bases short, with 4 bases between. Germline CDR1 LGHDT, CDR2 YNNKEL (reference sequence). CDR3 length: 13 amino acids. CDR3 amino acids: CASSQASSYEQYF. The CDR3 DNA is TGTGCCAGCAGCCAAGCCAGCTCCTACGAGCAGTACTTC.

This rearrangement joins TRBV5-1 to TRBJ2-5; TRBD1 matches 8 bases. The trim removed 5 bases at V and 0 bases at J, leaving 3 bases unmatched. The CDR3 loop spans 14 amino acids. Germline V lookup: CDR1 SGHRS, CDR2 YFSETQ. The CDR3 DNA reads TGCGCCAGCAGTAGGGGACAGGACCAAGAGACCCAGTACTTC. Translating it yields CASSRGQDQETQYF. Full variable domain (outside the CDR3, taken from reference TRBV5-1 and TRBJ2-5): KAGVTQTPRYLIKTRGQQVTLSCSPISGHRSVSWYQQTPGQGLQFLFEYFSETQRNKGNFPGRFSGRQFSNSRSEMNVSTLELGDSALYLCASSRGQDQETQYFGPGTRLLVL.

The chain couples TRBV19 to TRBJ2-1; D may be TRBD2 (6 bases). Germline lookup yields CDR1 LNHDA and CDR2 SQIVND (reference sequence). There are 17 residues in the CDR3. Trimming took off 0 bases at V and 6 bases at J, with 18 bases between the two ends. Here the CDR3 reads CASSIEDGGTSFNEQFF. In DNA, the CDR3 is TGTGCCAGTAGTATAGAGGACGGAGGGACCTCTTTCAATGAGCAGTTCTTC.

This clone was observed at least ten times. CDR3 residues: CASKGLTANTEAFF. CDR3 coding DNA: TGTGCCAGCAAGGGGTTGACAGCCAACACTGAAGCTTTCTTT. The chain couples TRBV6-5 to TRBJ1-1, with a possible D match to TRBD1 (5 bases). This CDR3 has 14 residues. The V end lost 7 bases, the J end lost 2 bases, and 14 bases lay between the germline ends. Germline CDR1 reads MNHEY; CDR2 reads SVGAGI.

The chain combines TRBV7-2 with TRBJ2-7; D remains unclear. In germline, CDR1 is SGHTA, CDR2 FQGNSA. V dropped 8 bases and J dropped 3 bases, with 17 bases sitting between them. The CDR3 loop spans 14 amino acids. The CDR3 DNA reads TGTGCCAGCGCGAAACCAGAGGATTTCTACGAGCAGTACTTC. This codes for CASAKPEDFYEQYF.

The rearrangement uses TRBV15 and TRBJ1-2; a possible D gene is TRBD1 (5 bases). The V and J ends lost 1 base and 3 bases respectively, with 9 bases between them. The CDR3 loop spans 14 amino acids. CDR1 is LNHNV and CDR2 is YYDKDF in the germline V gene (reference sequence). CDR3 sequence: CATSRGQPDYGYTF. CDR3 nucleotide sequence: TGTGCCACCAGCAGAGGACAGCCTGACTATGGCTACACCTTC. The full variable domain, with the rest looked up from reference TRBV15 and TRBJ1-2, is DAMVIQNPRYQVTQFGKPVTLSCSQTLNHNVMYWYQQKSSQAPKLLFHYYDKDFNNEADTPDNFQSRRPNTSFCFLDIRSPGLGDTAMYLCATSRGQPDYGYTFGSGTRLTVV.

This clone was counted a single time. This chain uses TRBV7-9 with TRBJ2-1; TRBD2 agrees at 10 bases. This CDR3 region has 18 residues. Germline V gives CDR1 SEHNR, CDR2 FQNEAQ (reference sequence). J lost 4 bases, V lost 4 bases, and 13 bases had no gene match. Here the CDR3 reads CASSSFRTLAGVYNEQFF. For the CDR3, the DNA is TGTGCCAGCAGCTCCTTTAGAACCCTAGCGGGAGTTTACAATGAGCAGTTCTTC.

This chain uses TRBV5-8 with TRBJ1-6; D possibly corresponds to TRBD1 (6 bases). The CDR3 length is 15 residues. Germline CDR1 SGHTS, CDR2 YDEGEE. The V gene lost 3 bases and the J gene lost 9 bases, with 16 bases spanning the gap. CDR3: CASSSLTGVGSPLHF. CDR3 sequence (DNA): TGTGCCAGCAGCTCCCTGACAGGAGTAGGTTCACCCCTCCACTTT.

This chain uses TRBV7-9 with TRBJ1-4; 8 positions agree with TRBD1. V dropped 1 base and J dropped 5; count of bases not matched to a gene: 6. The germline V gene encodes CDR1 SEHNR and CDR2 FQNEAQ (reference sequence). The CDR3 has 16 residues. The CDR3 loop reads CASSLGGQGYNEKLFF. CDR3 coding DNA: TGTGCCAGCAGCTTAGGAGGACAGGGCTACAATGAAAAACTGTTTTTT.

This sequence joins TRBV12-2 and TRBJ2-1; the table's D call of TRBD2 was not tested on the DNA. TRBV12-2 is described as a pseudogene. The CDR3 contains 16 residues. The CDR3 spells CASRSGTSGRENEQFF. DNA of the CDR3: TGTGCAAGTCGCTCGGGGACTAGCGGGAGGGAGAATGAGCAGTTCTTC.

This chain connects TRBV19 to TRBJ1-1, with no clear D. This CDR3 comprises 13 residues. V lost 5 bases to trimming and J lost 6 bases, with 13 bases between them. CDR1 is LNHDA and CDR2 is SQIVND in the germline V gene (reference sequence). The CDR3 nucleotides are TGTGCCAGTAGTTTCCGGGGTCTCGCTGAAGCTTTCTTT. This encodes CASSFRGLAEAFF.

The chain employs TRBV11-2 and TRBJ2-1; D may be TRBD2 (6 bases). Germline loops: CDR1 SGHAT, CDR2 FQNNGV. The CDR3 spans 17 residues. The V gene lost 1 base and the J gene lost 7 bases, with 20 bases spanning the gap. The CDR3 nucleotides read TGTGCCAGCAGCTTAGTCTTGGCGGGAAGGATGCGGAATGAGCAGTTCTTC. Its translation: CASSLVLAGRMRNEQFF.

This clone occurred once. The chain couples TRBV27 to TRBJ1-2; D is uncertain. Germline CDR1 MNHEY, CDR2 SMNVEV (reference sequence). This CDR3 is built from 13 residues. V was shortened by 1 base and J by 4 bases, with 7 bases between the two germline ends. CDR3 in amino acids: CASSLFHGYGYTF. In nucleotides, the CDR3 is TGTGCCAGCAGTTTATTTCACGGCTATGGCTACACCTTC.

The V call is TRBV25-1, the J call TRBJ1-2, with 7 bases fitting TRBD1. The J segment lost 4 bases and the V segment lost 8 bases, leaving 13 bases of the junction unmatched. This CDR3 is built from 15 residues. CDR1 and CDR2 (germline): MGHDK, SYGVNS. The CDR3 nucleotides are TGTGCCAGCCGCACCTCAGGGGGGCCGCTCTATGGCTACACCTTC. Translated: CASRTSGGPLYGYTF.

The chain couples TRBV30 to TRBJ1-1; D is ambiguous. The CDR3 extends over 13 amino acids. Trimming removed 2 bases from V and 3 bases from J, with 10 bases in between. Germline CDR1 and CDR2: GTSNPN and SVGIG (reference sequence). The CDR3 DNA follows: TGTGCCTGGAGTCCGGATCTAGACACTGAAGCTTTCTTT. Encoded protein: CAWSPDLDTEAFF.

This sequence joins TRBV9 and TRBJ2-3; TRBD2 might be the D (6 bases). Between the trimmed V and J ends, which lost 0 bases and 0 bases, there was a span of 11 bases. The V gene's germline CDR1 is SGDLS and CDR2 YYNGEE. The CDR3 covers 16 residues. CDR3 in amino acids: CASSVGSGYSTDTQYF. CDR3 DNA: TGTGCCAGCAGCGTAGGTAGCGGCTATAGCACAGATACGCAGTATTTT.